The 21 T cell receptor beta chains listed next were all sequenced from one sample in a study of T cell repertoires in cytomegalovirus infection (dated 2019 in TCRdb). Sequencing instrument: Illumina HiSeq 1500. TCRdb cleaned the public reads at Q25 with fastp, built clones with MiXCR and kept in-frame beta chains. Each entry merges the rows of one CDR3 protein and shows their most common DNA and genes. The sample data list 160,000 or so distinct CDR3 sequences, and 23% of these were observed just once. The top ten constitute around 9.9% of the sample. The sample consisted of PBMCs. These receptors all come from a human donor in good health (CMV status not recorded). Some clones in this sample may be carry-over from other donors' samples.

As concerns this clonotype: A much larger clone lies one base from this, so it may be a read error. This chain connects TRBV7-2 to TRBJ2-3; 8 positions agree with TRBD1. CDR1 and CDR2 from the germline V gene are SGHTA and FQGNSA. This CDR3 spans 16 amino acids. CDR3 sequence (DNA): TGTCCCAGCAGCTCCATAGGACAGGGTAGCACAGATACGCAGTATTTT. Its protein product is CPSSSIGQGSTDTQYF.

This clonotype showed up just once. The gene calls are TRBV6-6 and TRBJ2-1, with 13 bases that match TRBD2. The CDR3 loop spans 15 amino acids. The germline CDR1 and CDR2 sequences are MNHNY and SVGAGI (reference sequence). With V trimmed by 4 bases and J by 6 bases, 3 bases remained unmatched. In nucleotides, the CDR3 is TGTGCCAGCAGTTCCGGACTAGCGGGAGCCAATGAGCAGTTCTTC. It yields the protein CASSSGLAGANEQFF.

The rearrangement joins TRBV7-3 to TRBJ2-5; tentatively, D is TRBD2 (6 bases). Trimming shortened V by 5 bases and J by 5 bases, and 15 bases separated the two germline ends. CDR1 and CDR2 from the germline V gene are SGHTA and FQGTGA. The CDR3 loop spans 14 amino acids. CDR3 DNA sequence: TGTGCCAGCAGCCCCGCCGCGGGGTGGGAGACCCAGTACTTC. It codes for CASSPAAGWETQYF.

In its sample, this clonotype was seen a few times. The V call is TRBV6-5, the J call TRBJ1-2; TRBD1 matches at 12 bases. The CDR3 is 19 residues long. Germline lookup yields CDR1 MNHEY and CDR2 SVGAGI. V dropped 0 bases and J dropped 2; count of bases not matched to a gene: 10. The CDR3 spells CASSYSKTGTGGPNYGYTF. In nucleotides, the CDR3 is TGTGCCAGCAGTTACTCAAAAACCGGGACAGGGGGCCCCAACTATGGCTACACCTTC.

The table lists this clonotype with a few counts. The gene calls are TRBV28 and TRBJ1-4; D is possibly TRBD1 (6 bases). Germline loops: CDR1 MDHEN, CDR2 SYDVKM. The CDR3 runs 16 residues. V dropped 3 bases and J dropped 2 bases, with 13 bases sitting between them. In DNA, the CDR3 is TGTGCCAGCAGTTTTCCGACAGGAGGGACTAATGAAAAACTGTTTTTT. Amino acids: CASSFPTGGTNEKLFF.

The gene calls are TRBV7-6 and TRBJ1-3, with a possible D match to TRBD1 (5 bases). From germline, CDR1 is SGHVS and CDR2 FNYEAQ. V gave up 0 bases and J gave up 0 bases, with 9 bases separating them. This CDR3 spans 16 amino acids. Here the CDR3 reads CASSLATTASGNTIYF. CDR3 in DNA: TGTGCCAGCAGCTTAGCGACGACAGCCTCTGGAAACACCATATATTTT.

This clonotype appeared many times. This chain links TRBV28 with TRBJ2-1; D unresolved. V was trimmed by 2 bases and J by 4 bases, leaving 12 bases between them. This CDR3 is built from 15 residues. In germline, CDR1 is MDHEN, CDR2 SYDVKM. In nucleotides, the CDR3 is TGTGCCAGCAGTTTAGCGTCGGCTTATTACAATGAGCAGTTCTTC. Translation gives CASSLASAYYNEQFF. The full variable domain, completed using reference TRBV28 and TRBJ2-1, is DVKVTQSSRYLVKRTGEKVFLECVQDMDHENMFWYRQDPGLGLRLIYFSYDVKMKEKGDIPEGYSVSREKKERFSLILESASTNQTSMYLCASSLASAYYNEQFFGPGTRLTVL.

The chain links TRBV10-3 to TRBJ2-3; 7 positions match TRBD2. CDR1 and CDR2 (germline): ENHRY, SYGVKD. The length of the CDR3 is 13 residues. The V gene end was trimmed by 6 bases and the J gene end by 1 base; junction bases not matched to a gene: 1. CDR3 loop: CAISAGGTDTQYF. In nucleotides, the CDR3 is TGTGCCATCAGCGCGGGGGGCACAGATACGCAGTATTTT.

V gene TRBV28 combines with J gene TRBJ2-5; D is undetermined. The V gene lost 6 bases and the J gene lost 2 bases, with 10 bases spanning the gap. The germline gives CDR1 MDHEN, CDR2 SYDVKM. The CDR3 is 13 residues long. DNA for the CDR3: TGTGCCAGCAGGCTTGGACGTCAAGAGACCCAGTACTTC. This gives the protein CASRLGRQETQYF.

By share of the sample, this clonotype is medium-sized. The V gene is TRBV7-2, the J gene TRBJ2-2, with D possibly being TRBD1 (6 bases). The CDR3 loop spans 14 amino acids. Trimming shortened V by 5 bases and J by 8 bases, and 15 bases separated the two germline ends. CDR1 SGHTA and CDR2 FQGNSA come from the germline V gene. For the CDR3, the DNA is TGTGCCAGCAGCCTGGACAGAATCTCGGGGGAGCTGTTTTTT. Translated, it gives CASSLDRISGELFF.

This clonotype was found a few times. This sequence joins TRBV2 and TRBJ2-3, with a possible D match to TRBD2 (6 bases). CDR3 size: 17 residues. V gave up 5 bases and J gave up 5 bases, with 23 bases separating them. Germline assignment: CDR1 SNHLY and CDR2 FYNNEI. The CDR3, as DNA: TGTGCCAGCAGTCCAATATACGGGGGATGGGAGAAAGATACGCAGTATTTT. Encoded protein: CASSPIYGGWEKDTQYF.

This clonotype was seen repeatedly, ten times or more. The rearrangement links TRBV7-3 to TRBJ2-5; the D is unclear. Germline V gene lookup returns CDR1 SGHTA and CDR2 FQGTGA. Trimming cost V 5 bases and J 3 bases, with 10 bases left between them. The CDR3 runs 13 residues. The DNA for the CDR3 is TGTGCCAGCAGCGCCCGACCCAAAGAGACCCAGTACTTC. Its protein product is CASSARPKETQYF.

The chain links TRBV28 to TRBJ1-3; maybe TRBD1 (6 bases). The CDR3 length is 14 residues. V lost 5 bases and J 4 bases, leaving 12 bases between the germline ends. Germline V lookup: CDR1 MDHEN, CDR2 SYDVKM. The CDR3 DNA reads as TGTGCCAGCAGTACAGGGTTTTCCGGAAACACCATATATTTT. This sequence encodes CASSTGFSGNTIYF.

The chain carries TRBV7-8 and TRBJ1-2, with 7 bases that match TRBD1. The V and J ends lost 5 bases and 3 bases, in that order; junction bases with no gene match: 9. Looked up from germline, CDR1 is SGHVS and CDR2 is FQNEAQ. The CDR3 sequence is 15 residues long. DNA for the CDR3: TGTGCCAGCAGCCCAAGACTCGACAGGGACTATGGCTACACCTTC. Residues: CASSPRLDRDYGYTF.

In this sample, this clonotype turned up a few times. CDR3 protein: CASSSGLTPSGNTIYF. CDR3 coding DNA: TGCGCCAGCAGTTCCGGACTGACCCCTTCTGGAAACACCATATATTTT. The rearrangement joins TRBV5-1 to TRBJ1-3, with D hard to call. The length of the CDR3 is 16 residues. Germline CDR1 and CDR2: SGHRS and YFSETQ. With 5 bases removed from V and 1 base from J, the gap between germline ends came to 16 bases.

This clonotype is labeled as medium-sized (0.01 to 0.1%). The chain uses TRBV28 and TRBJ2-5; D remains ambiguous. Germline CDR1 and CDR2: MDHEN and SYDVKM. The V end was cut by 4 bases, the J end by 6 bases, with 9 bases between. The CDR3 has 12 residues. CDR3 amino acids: CASSSTRKTQYF. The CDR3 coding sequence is TGTGCCAGCAGTTCCACCCGAAAGACCCAGTACTTC.

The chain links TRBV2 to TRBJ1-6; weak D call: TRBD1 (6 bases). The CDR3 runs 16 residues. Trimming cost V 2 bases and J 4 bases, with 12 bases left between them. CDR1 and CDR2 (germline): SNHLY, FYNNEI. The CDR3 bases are TGTGCCAGCAGTGAAATACAGGGACCATATAATTCACCCCTCCACTTT. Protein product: CASSEIQGPYNSPLHF. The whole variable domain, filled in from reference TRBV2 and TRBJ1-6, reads EPEVTQTPSHQVTQMGQEVILRCVPISNHLYFYWYRQILGQKVEFLVSFYNNEISEKSEIFDDQFSVERPDGSNFTLKIRSTKLEDSAMYFCASSEIQGPYNSPLHFGNGTRLTVT.

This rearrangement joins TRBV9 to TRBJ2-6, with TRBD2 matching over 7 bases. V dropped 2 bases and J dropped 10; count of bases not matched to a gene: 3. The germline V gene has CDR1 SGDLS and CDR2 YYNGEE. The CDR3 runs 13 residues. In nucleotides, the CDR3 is TGTGCCAGCAGCGTTGGGGGGGGAAACGTCCTGACTTTC. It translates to CASSVGGGNVLTF. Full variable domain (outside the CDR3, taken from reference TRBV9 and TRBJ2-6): DSGVTQTPKHLITATGQRVTLRCSPRSGDLSVYWYQQSLDQGLQFLIQYYNGEERAKGNILERFSAQQFPDLHSELNLSSLELGDSALYFCASSVGGGNVLTFGAGSRLTVL.

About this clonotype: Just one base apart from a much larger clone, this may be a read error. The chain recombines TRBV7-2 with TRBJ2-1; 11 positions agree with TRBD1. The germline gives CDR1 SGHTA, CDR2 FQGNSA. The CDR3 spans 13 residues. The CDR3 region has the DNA TGTGCCAGCAGCTGGGACAGGGGGAATGAGCCGTTCTTC. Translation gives CASSWDRGNEPFF.

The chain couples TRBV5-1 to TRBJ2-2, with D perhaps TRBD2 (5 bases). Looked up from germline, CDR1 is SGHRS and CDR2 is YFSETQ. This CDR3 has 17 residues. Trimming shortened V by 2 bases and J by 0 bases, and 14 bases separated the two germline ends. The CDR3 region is CASSFGSAASNTGELFF. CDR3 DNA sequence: TGCGCCAGCAGCTTTGGGAGCGCTGCTTCGAACACCGGGGAGCTGTTTTTT.

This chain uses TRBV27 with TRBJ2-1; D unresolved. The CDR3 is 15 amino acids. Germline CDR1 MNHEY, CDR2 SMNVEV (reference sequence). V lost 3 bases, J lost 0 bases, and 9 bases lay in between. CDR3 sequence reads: CASSFRAASYNEQFF. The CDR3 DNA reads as TGTGCCAGCAGTTTTAGGGCAGCCTCCTACAATGAGCAGTTCTTC.